This record looks at one TCR beta chain sequence and its context. The antigen remains unidentified. The V and J ends lost 6 bases and 0 bases respectively, with 18 bases between them. This CDR3 has 16 amino acids. Germline values: CDR1 SGHRS, CDR2 YFSETQ. Using its own MiXCR run on the 5' RACE reads, TCRdb lists one record per CDR3 protein. The sample carries more than 150,000 distinct CDR3 sequences, about 20% recorded once. This sample was taken from a study of CD8 T cells in ankylosing spondylitis. General study results and limits: Ankylosing spondylitis blood seemed to carry a telltale TCR beta motif made of several highly homologous variants. Certain motif variants had earlier appeared in reactive arthritis synovial fluid and blood. CD8+ disease-linked clones were present at relatively low frequencies in blood.

This TCR was sampled from a male donor aged 5 to 30 with ankylosing spondylitis or in good health (not recorded which). The sequenced sample consisted of blood, either unsorted or a sorted T cell fraction (not recorded which). The V gene is TRBV5-1, the J gene TRBJ1-1; D uncertain. The CDR3 DNA reads as TGCGCCAGCACTCCTCGAGGCAGATACATGAACACTGAAGCTTTCTTT. This sequence encodes CASTPRGRYMNTEAFF. The complete variable domain, with remaining parts taken from reference TRBV5-1 and TRBJ1-1, reads KAGVTQTPRYLIKTRGQQVTLSCSPISGHRSVSWYQQTPGQGLQFLFEYFSETQRNKGNFPGRFSGRQFSNSRSEMNVSTLELGDSALYLCASTPRGRYMNTEAFFGQGTRLTVV.